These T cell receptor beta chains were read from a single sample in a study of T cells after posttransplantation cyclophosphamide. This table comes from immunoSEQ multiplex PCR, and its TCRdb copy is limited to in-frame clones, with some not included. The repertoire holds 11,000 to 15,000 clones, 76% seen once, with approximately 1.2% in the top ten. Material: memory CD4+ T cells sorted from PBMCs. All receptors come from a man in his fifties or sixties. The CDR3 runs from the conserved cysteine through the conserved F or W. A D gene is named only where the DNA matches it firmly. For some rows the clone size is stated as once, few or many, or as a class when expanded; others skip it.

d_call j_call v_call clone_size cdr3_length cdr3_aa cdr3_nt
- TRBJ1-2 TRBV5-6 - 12 CASSLGLYGYTF TGTGCCAGCAGCTTGGGACTCTATGGCTACACCTTC
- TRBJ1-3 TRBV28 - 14 CASGSSHSGNTIYF TGTGCCAGCGGGAGCAGTCACTCTGGAAACACCATATATTTT
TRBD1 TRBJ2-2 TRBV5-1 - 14 CASSKGQGAGELFF TGCGCCAGCAGCAAGGGACAGGGGGCCGGGGAGCTGTTTTTT
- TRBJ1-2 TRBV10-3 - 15 CAISEPSKDRYGYTF TGTGCCATCAGTGAGCCGTCAAAAGACAGGTACGGCTACACCTTC
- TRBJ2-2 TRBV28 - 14 CASSLGGGAGELFF TGTGCCAGCAGTTTGGGAGGTGGGGCCGGGGAGCTGTTTTTT
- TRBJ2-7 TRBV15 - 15 CATSRVPGVGYEQYF TGTGCCACCAGCAGAGTCCCGGGAGTTGGCTACGAGCAGTACTTC
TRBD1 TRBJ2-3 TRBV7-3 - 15 CASSSRTGGTDTQYF TGTGCCAGCAGCTCAAGGACAGGGGGCACAGATACGCAGTATTTT
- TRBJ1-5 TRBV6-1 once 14 CASRRFGYDQPQHF TGTGCCAGCAGAAGATTCGGTTACGATCAGCCCCAGCATTTT
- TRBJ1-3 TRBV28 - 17 CASSFGVLGGSGNTIYF TGTGCCAGCAGTTTCGGAGTGTTGGGTGGCTCTGGAAACACCATATATTTT
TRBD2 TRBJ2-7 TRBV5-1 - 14 CASSSSGASYEQYF TGCGCCAGCAGCAGTAGCGGGGCGTCCTACGAGCAGTACTTC
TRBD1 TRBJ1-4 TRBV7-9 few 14 CASSLTGAGEKLFF TGTGCCAGCAGCCTAACAGGGGCAGGTGAAAAACTGTTTTTT
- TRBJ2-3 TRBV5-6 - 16 CASSLASSHGTDTQYF TGTGCCAGCAGCTTGGCTTCGAGCCATGGCACAGATACGCAGTATTTT
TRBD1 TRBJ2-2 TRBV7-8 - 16 CASSLIQGVLTGELFF TGTGCCAGCAGCTTAATACAGGGGGTCCTCACCGGGGAGCTGTTTTTT
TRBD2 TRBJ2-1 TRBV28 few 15 CAIFPGGTIDNEQFF TGTGCCATTTTCCCGGGGGGGACCATTGACAATGAGCAGTTCTTC
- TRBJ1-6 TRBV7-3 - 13 CASSLTRDSPLHF TGTGCCAGCAGCTTAACACGGGATTCACCCCTCCACTTT
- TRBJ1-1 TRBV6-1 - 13 CASSTDGGQGAFF TGTGCCAGCAGTACGGACGGCGGTCAGGGAGCTTTCTTT
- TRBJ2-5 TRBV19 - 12 CASSLYGETQYF TGTGCCAGTAGTCTCTACGGAGAGACCCAGTACTTC
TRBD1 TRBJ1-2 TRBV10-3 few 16 CAISEQGFFLNYGYTF TGTGCCATCAGTGAACAGGGGTTCTTTTTAAACTATGGCTACACCTTC
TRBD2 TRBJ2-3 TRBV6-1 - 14 CASALKTSADTQYF TGTGCCAGCGCCCTCAAGACTAGCGCGGATACGCAGTATTTT
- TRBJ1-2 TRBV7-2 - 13 CASSLQGTGGYTF TGTGCCAGCAGCCTACAGGGAACGGGGGGCTACACCTTC
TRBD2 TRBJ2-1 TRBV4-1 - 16 CASSKEGTRNNNEQFF TGCGCCAGCAGCAAAGAAGGGACTAGGAACAACAATGAGCAGTTCTTC
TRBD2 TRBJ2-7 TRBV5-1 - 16 CASSLGLAGGKDEQYF TGCGCCAGCAGCTTGGGACTAGCGGGAGGGAAAGACGAGCAGTACTTC